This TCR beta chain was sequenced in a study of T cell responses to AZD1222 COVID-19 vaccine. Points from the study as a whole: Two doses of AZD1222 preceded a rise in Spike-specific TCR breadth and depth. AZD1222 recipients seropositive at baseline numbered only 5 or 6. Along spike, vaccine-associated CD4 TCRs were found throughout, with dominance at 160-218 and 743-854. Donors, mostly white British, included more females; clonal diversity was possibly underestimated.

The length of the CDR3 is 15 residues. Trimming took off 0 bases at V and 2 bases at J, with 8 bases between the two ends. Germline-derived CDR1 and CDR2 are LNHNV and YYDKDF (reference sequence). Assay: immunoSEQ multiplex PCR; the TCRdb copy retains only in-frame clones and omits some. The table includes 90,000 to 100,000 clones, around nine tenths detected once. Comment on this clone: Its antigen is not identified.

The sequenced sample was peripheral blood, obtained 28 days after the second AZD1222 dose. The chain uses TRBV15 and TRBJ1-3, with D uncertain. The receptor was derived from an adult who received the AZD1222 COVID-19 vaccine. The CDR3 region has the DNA TGTGCCACCAGCAGAGATAGGAGTCCTGGAAACACCATATATTTT. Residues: CATSRDRSPGNTIYF.